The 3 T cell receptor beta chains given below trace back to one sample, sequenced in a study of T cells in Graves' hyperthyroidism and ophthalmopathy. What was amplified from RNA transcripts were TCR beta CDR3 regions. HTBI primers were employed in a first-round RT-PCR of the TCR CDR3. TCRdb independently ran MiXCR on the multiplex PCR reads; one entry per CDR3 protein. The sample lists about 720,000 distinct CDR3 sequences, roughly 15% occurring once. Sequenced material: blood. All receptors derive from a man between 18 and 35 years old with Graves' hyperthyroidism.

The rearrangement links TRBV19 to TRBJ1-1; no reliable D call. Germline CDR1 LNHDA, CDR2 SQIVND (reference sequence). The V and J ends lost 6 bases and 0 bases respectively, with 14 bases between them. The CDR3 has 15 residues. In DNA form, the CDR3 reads TGTGCCAGTAGATACCAGGTTGCCATGAACACTGAAGCTTTCTTT. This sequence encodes CASRYQVAMNTEAFF.

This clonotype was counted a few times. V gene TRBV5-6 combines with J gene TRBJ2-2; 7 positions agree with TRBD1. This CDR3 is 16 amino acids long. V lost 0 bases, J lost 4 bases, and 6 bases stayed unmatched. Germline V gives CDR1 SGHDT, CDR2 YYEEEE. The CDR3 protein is CASSLGQGVTTGELFF. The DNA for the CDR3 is TGTGCCAGCAGCTTGGGCCAGGGGGTGACCACCGGGGAGCTGTTTTTT. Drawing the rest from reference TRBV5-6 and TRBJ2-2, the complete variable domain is DAGVTQSPTHLIKTRGQQVTLRCSPKSGHDTVSWYQQALGQGPQFIFQYYEEEERQRGNFPDRFSGHQFPNYSSELNVNALLLGDSALYLCASSLGQGVTTGELFFGEGSRLTVL.

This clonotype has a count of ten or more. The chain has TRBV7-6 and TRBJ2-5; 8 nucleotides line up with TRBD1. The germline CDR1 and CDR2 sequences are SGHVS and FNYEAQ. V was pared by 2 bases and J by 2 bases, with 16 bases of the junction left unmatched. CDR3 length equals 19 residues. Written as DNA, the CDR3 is TGTGCCAGCAGCTTATCCCTGAAGGACAGGGCTGTGGGGCAAGAGACCCAGTACTTC. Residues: CASSLSLKDRAVGQETQYF.